This passage covers 8 T cell receptor beta chains from one sample sequenced in a study of blood T cell repertoires in COVID-19. Only in-frame clones appear in the TCRdb table, and some are missing; sequencing was by immunoSEQ multiplex PCR. Of around 99,000 clones detected, about four fifths appear once; the ten largest clones hold approximately 18%. Input material: peripheral blood. Receptors originate from an elderly woman with active or convalescent COVID-19.

The CDR3 spells CASSPSSGDLYGYTF. The CDR3 DNA reads TGTGCCAGCAGCCCGTCCTCGGGGGACCTTTATGGCTACACCTTC. V gene TRBV4-2 combines with J gene TRBJ1-2, with D perhaps TRBD1 (5 bases). Germline CDR1 LGHNA, CDR2 YNFKEQ. Deletions cut 4 bases from V and 5 bases from J, with 17 bases between. The CDR3 covers 15 residues.

The genes are TRBV10-3 and TRBJ2-7, with 9 bases matching TRBD2. V shed 7 bases and J 8 bases; nucleotides not matched to a gene: 6. The CDR3 totals 12 residues. The germline V gene has CDR1 ENHRY and CDR2 SYGVKD. CDR3 region: CAINSGSRQQYF. The CDR3 bases are TGTGCCATCAATAGCGGGAGCAGGCAGCAGTACTTC.

This clone has a count of ten or more. The chain recombines TRBV2 with TRBJ1-1; maybe TRBD1 (5 bases). Trimming took off 6 bases at V and 4 bases at J, with 15 bases between the two ends. The germline gives CDR1 SNHLY, CDR2 FYNNEI. The CDR3 spans 14 residues. The DNA of the CDR3 is TGTGCCAGCAGAGAGGGACTTTCGGGCACTGAAGCTTTCTTT. It codes for CASREGLSGTEAFF.

Only one count was recorded for this clone. The V call is TRBV27, the J call TRBJ1-1; the match to TRBD1 covers 7 bases. Trimming took 6 bases from V and 6 from J; bases not matched to a gene: 7. The germline V gene has CDR1 MNHEY and CDR2 SMNVEV (reference sequence). This CDR3 has 13 residues. The CDR3 here is CASRQGPRAEAFF. The CDR3 DNA sequence: TGTGCCAGCAGACAGGGGCCTAGAGCTGAAGCTTTCTTT.

This chain connects TRBV6-6 to TRBJ2-7, with D possibly TRBD2 on 6 matching bases. The CDR3 totals 13 residues. Per the germline V gene, CDR1 is MNHNY and CDR2 is SVGAGI (reference sequence). The V and J ends lost 6 bases and 6 bases respectively, with 15 bases between them. CDR3 amino acids: CASSSSVRGEQYF. The DNA of the CDR3 is TGTGCCAGCAGCTCTAGCGTAAGGGGCGAGCAGTACTTC.

The chain employs TRBV5-1 and TRBJ2-1; 9 bases agree with TRBD2. This CDR3 contains 15 residues. Looked up from germline, CDR1 is SGHRS and CDR2 is YFSETQ. J was trimmed by 13 bases and V by 0 bases; bases with no gene match: 11. Written as DNA, the CDR3 is TGCGCCAGCAGCTTGGTTAGCGGGAGCTTCTCGGAACAGTTCTTC. It encodes CASSLVSGSFSEQFF.

CDR3 sequence reads: CAIRGGTRHYTF. In DNA form, the CDR3 reads TGTGCCATCCGGGGGGGGACTCGACACTACACCTTC. The chain couples TRBV10-3 to TRBJ1-2; weak D call: TRBD1 (5 bases). The germline V gene encodes CDR1 ENHRY and CDR2 SYGVKD. V was trimmed by 8 bases and J by 10 bases, leaving 17 bases between them. This CDR3 has 12 amino acids.

As DNA, the CDR3 is TGCGCCAGCAGTGAGTTTGGCAGGGACTATGGCTACACCTTC. Encoded protein: CASSEFGRDYGYTF. The V call is TRBV10-2, the J call TRBJ1-2; tentative D call: TRBD1 (5 bases). This CDR3 has 14 amino acids. V gave up 1 base and J gave up 3 bases, with 9 bases separating them. The germline CDR1 and CDR2 sequences are WSHSY and SAAADI.